This TCR beta chain was retrieved from a study of graft-versus-host responses after intestinal transplantation. The CDR3 spans 15 residues. Germline assignment: CDR1 MNHEY and CDR2 SMNVEV (reference sequence). The V segment lost 3 bases and the J segment 6 bases; nucleotides outside the gene matches: 6. Of note for this clone: No antigen is known for it.

Using immunoSEQ multiplex PCR, the repertoire was profiled, and TCRdb retains in-frame clones only, with some absent. The table records just over 15,000 clones, approximately 87% of them present only once. Study-level points and caveats: GvH clone levels peaked in circulation, and this peak was associated with early post-transplant HvG declines.

The chain couples TRBV27 to TRBJ2-2; 8 bases are shared with TRBD2. The sample in question was bone marrow, obtained around 120 days after intestinal transplantation. The source is a human patient who received an intestinal transplant, so some T cells may come from the graft donor. CDR3 in amino acids: CASSFWTSSPGELFF. As DNA, the CDR3 is TGTGCCAGCAGTTTCTGGACTAGCTCTCCCGGGGAGCTGTTTTTT.